This TCR beta chain was documented in a study of T-cell reconstitution after alpha-beta-depleted transplantation in children. Of note for this clonotype: What it binds is unknown.

Overall study findings and caveats: Several hundred expanded graft clones reportedly supplied alpha-beta T cells about two months after transplant. After one year, T-cell counts and TCRbeta diversity mostly came from new T cells.

Germline V gives CDR1 SGHVS, CDR2 FNYEAQ. Trimming pared 2 bases from V and 4 bases from J, leaving 11 bases between. There are 14 residues in the CDR3. The TCRbeta library incorporated unique molecular identifiers. MiXCR, run by TCRdb on the PCR reads, gives a single entry per CDR3 protein. The sample lists hundreds of thousands of distinct CDR3 sequences, approximately 12% seen once, with over 2% in the top ten. The source of this sequence is a male patient between 10 and 17 years old who had a stem cell transplant for acute myeloid leukemia, so the T cells may come from the graft donor. The sample was PBMCs, mostly from graft donor cells, taken 360 days after TCRalphabeta/CD19-depleted stem cell transplant. The chain couples TRBV7-6 to TRBJ1-2; D call uncertain. CDR3 residues: CASSLTPGSYGYTF. The CDR3 bases are TGTGCCAGCAGCTTAACCCCCGGTAGCTATGGCTACACCTTC.